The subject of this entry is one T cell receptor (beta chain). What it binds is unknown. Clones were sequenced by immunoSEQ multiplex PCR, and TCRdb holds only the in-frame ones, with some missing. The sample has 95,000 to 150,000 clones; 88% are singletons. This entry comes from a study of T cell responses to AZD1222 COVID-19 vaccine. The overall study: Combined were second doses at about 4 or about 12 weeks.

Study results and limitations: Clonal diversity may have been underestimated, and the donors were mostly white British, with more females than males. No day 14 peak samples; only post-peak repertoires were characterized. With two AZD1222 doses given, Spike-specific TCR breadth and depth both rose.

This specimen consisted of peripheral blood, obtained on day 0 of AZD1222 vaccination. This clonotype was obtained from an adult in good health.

The CDR3 reads CASRQNREGELFF. CDR3 DNA: TGCGCCAGCAGACAAAACAGGGAAGGGGAGCTGTTTTTT. The chain combines TRBV5-1 with TRBJ2-2; TRBD1 is a possible D gene (6 bases). The CDR3 has 13 residues. CDR1 is SGHRS, CDR2 YFSETQ, per germline. Trimming stripped 5 bases from V and 8 bases from J, with 13 bases between. Filled out from reference TRBV5-1 and TRBJ2-2, the complete variable domain reads KAGVTQTPRYLIKTRGQQVTLSCSPISGHRSVSWYQQTPGQGLQFLFEYFSETQRNKGNFPGRFSGRQFSNSRSEMNVSTLELGDSALYLCASRQNREGELFFGEGSRLTVL.